This passage covers 17 T cell receptor beta chains from one sample sequenced in a study of cytomegalovirus exposure and HLA in healthy donors. Profiling relied on immunoSEQ multiplex PCR, and the TCRdb table lists in-frame clones only, not all of them. The sample has roughly 150,000 clones; around 90% are singletons. Source material: PBMCs. These receptors came from a man aged 18 to 30 in good health and CMV-seronegative.

CDR3 nucleotides: TGTGCCACCAGCCAAGGGACAGGCAATCAGCCCCAGCATTTT. It is translated as CATSQGTGNQPQHF. This chain joins TRBV15 and TRBJ1-5, with TRBD1 identical over 7 bases. There are 14 residues in the CDR3. Trimming took 5 bases from V and 2 from J; bases not matched to a gene: 3. CDR1 LNHNV and CDR2 YYDKDF come from the germline V gene (reference sequence).

The CDR3 spells CASSHPPGVGELFF. The CDR3 bases are TGTGCCAGCAGTCATCCCCCAGGGGTCGGGGAGCTGTTTTTT. This chain uses TRBV28 with TRBJ2-2; D may be TRBD1 (6 bases). Deletions cut 5 bases from V and 7 bases from J, with 14 bases between. This CDR3 comprises 14 residues. Looked up from germline, CDR1 is MDHEN and CDR2 is SYDVKM.

The rearrangement uses TRBV2 and TRBJ1-4, with D unresolved. Germline CDR1 is SNHLY and CDR2 is FYNNEI. Trimming removed 6 bases at V and 8 bases at J, with 16 bases between. The CDR3 is 14 residues long. CDR3 nucleotide sequence: TGTGCCAGCAGGAAAGGGAGAGGTGGGGAAAAACTGTTTTTT. This codes for CASRKGRGGEKLFF.

This chain links TRBV21-1 with TRBJ2-7; the D call in the table, TRBD1, was not verified against the DNA. TRBV21-1 is recorded as a pseudogene. There are 16 residues in the CDR3. In DNA, the CDR3 is TGTGCCAGCAGCCCAGGGGTCCGGGGCTCCTCCTACGAGCAGTACTTC. Translated: CASSPGVRGSSYEQYF.

This sequence joins TRBV27 and TRBJ2-5, with TRBD1 matching over 7 bases. This CDR3 is built from 16 residues. The germline CDR1 and CDR2 sequences are MNHEY and SMNVEV (reference sequence). The V gene end was trimmed by 4 bases and the J gene end by 5 bases; junction bases not matched to a gene: 13. The CDR3 loop reads CASSSGLSGGYETQYF. The CDR3 DNA follows: TGTGCCAGCAGTTCTGGCCTTTCAGGGGGTTATGAGACCCAGTACTTC.

V usage is TRBV11-2 and J usage is TRBJ2-7; D is possibly TRBD2 (5 bases). The ends were cut back, 5 bases at V and 7 bases at J, with 15 bases in the middle. CDR3 length: 13 amino acids. CDR1 is SGHAT, CDR2 FQNNGV, per germline. CDR3 amino acids: CASSQPPRGEQYV. CDR3 DNA sequence: TGTGCCAGCAGCCAACCGCCCCGGGGTGAGCAGTACGTC.

CDR3 DNA: TGCAGCGTTGAACCTTGGACAGGGGGCAATGAGCAGTTCTTC. Protein sequence: CSVEPWTGGNEQFF. V usage is TRBV29-1 and J usage is TRBJ2-1, with 10 bases matching TRBD1. The CDR3 is 14 amino acids. Germline-derived CDR1 and CDR2 are SQVTM and ANQGSEA. With V trimmed by 2 bases and J by 6 bases, 4 bases remained unmatched.

The V call is TRBV29-1, the J call TRBJ2-2; D is perhaps TRBD1 (5 bases). The CDR3 is 14 residues long. The V end lost 3 bases, the J end lost 1 base, and 9 bases lay between the germline ends. CDR1 is SQVTM and CDR2 is ANQGSEA in the germline V gene. This CDR3 is CSVESQGNTGELFF. The CDR3 nucleotides read TGCAGCGTTGAGTCGCAGGGGAACACCGGGGAGCTGTTTTTT.

The chain combines TRBV5-1 with TRBJ2-6; TRBD1 matches 7 bases. The CDR3 is 17 residues long. With V trimmed by 4 bases and J by 0 bases, 7 bases remained unmatched. Germline V gene sequence: CDR1 SGHRS, CDR2 YFSETQ. CDR3 in DNA: TGCGCCAGCAGCCTAAGACAGGGCACCTCTGGGGCCAACGTCCTGACTTTC. Its protein is CASSLRQGTSGANVLTF.

This sequence joins TRBV7-9 and TRBJ2-7, with TRBD1 identical over 7 bases. V dropped 5 bases and J dropped 2; count of bases not matched to a gene: 9. This CDR3 is built from 15 residues. In germline, CDR1 is SEHNR, CDR2 FQNEAQ (reference sequence). CDR3 sequence reads: CASSRVGDSAYEQYF. The CDR3 DNA sequence: TGTGCCAGCAGCAGAGTTGGGGACAGCGCCTACGAGCAGTACTTC.

This clone was picked up one time. The chain has TRBV11-2 and TRBJ1-2; D ambiguous. V was shortened by 2 bases and J by 5 bases, with 9 bases between the two germline ends. Looked up from germline, CDR1 is SGHAT and CDR2 is FQNNGV. The CDR3 is 13 residues long. The CDR3, as DNA: TGTGCCAGCAGCTTATCAAGGGAGTATGGCTACACCTTC. Translation: CASSLSREYGYTF.

This clone was observed a handful of times. The chain couples TRBV5-1 to TRBJ1-5; D uncertain. Between the trimmed V and J ends, which lost 0 bases and 1 base, there was a span of 14 bases. CDR1 is SGHRS, CDR2 YFSETQ, per germline. There are 17 residues in the CDR3. The CDR3 DNA sequence: TGCGCCAGCAGCTTGGCTCGAGACACCGAAAGCAATCAGCCCCAGCATTTT. Translated: CASSLARDTESNQPQHF.

The chain joins TRBV7-6 to TRBJ2-5, with 7 bases fitting TRBD2. There are 14 residues in the CDR3. CDR1 SGHVS and CDR2 FNYEAQ come from the germline V gene. V shed 1 base, J shed 4 bases, and the junction held 3 bases outside the gene matches. The CDR3 DNA reads as TGTGCCAGCAGCTTAGGGGGGGGGACAGAGACCCAGTACTTC. This encodes CASSLGGGTETQYF.

V usage is TRBV5-1 and J usage is TRBJ2-2; maybe TRBD1 (6 bases). Germline CDR1 reads SGHRS; CDR2 reads YFSETQ. The CDR3 is 15 amino acids. With 5 bases removed from V and 0 bases from J, the gap between germline ends came to 11 bases. The CDR3 here is CASREQGANTGELFF. In DNA form, the CDR3 reads TGCGCCAGCAGGGAACAGGGCGCGAACACCGGGGAGCTGTTTTTT.

The V and J genes are TRBV19 and TRBJ1-4; weak D call: TRBD1 (6 bases). The CDR3 covers 16 residues. Between the trimmed V and J ends, which lost 4 bases and 1 base, there was a span of 13 bases. Per germline, CDR1 LNHDA and CDR2 SQIVND (reference sequence). This CDR3 is CASSTYEGGTNEKLFF. In nucleotides, the CDR3 is TGTGCCAGTAGTACTTACGAAGGGGGAACTAATGAAAAACTGTTTTTT.

This sequence joins TRBV25-1 and TRBJ1-2; 9 bases are shared with TRBD1. Trimming took 2 bases from V and 10 from J; bases not matched to a gene: 5. Germline CDR1 MGHDK, CDR2 SYGVNS. This CDR3 has 13 residues. The CDR3 sequence is CASSEGDRAYYTF. DNA of the CDR3: TGTGCCAGCAGTGAAGGGGACAGGGCCTACTACACCTTC.

The chain employs TRBV5-4 and TRBJ2-1; TRBD1 matches at 9 bases. Trimming cost V 0 bases and J 2 bases; bases outside gene matches: 6. From germline, CDR1 is SGHNT and CDR2 YYREEE (reference sequence). This CDR3 comprises 17 residues. CDR3 amino acids: CASSLEPGQGAYNEQFF. The CDR3 DNA reads TGTGCCAGCAGCTTGGAACCGGGACAGGGAGCCTACAATGAGCAGTTCTTC.